This T cell receptor (beta chain) was sequenced in a study of hypomethylating agent response in myelodysplastic syndrome (dated by TCRdb to about 2021). About the full investigation: The hypomethylating agent given was azacitidine in about 70% of the 11 patients and decitabine in 3 of 11 patients. Among the myelodysplastic syndrome patients in the cohort, nine or ten were male and 2 were female. On average the patients were approximately 72 +/- 6.3 years old, and a diploid cytogenetic profile was seen most often. TET2 mutation was identified most frequently, being present in about 50% of the 11 patients. Complete response or hematologic improvement was achieved by six patients, and 4 or 5 patients were classified as non-responders. Response was defined as complete response or hematologic improvement, and any patient who met neither criterion was considered a non-responder.

Of note for this clone: Its antigen target is currently unknown. There are no base qualities to consult, and no much larger clone falls within one base.

Preparation of the library involved the immunoSEQ multiplex PCR assay. Survey resolution was used, with two replicates of around 200 ng each, totaling about 400 ng of DNA per sample. The hsTCRB kit detected rearranged TCRB sequences in genomic DNA using multiplex PCR primers targeting V and J genes. To amplify the CDR3 region, the first PCR ran for 30 to 40 cycles with the QIAGEN Multiplex PCR Kit. Sample barcodes and Illumina adapters were added to each replicate in a roughly 8-cycle second PCR. Pooled libraries were quantified with a QuantStudio 6 and the KAPA library quantification kit. About 15 pM of pooled libraries was sequenced on an Illumina MiSeq using 156-cycle single-end reads and a 15-cycle index read. The published analysis was carried out like this. VDJdb annotation flagged about 1.5% of over 150,000 unique clonotypes as previously reported viral-epitope-specific. The immunoSEQ Data Assistant and immunoSEQ Analyzer turned the raw reads into TCRB repertoires that were normalized and annotated. Clonotypes were analyzed with BioAnalyzer and version 0.6.5 of the immunarch R package. Before richness was estimated, every repertoire was downsampled to the clone count of the smallest repertoire. Clonotypes were categorized as expanded, contracted or novel by Fisher's exact tests, where a novel clonotype had zero frequency before treatment. Significantly changed CDR3 beta sequences were clustered with GLIPH2 using simulation_depth=1000 and kmer_min_depth=3, and CDR3s shorter than five residues were excluded. Entries here come from immuneACCESS through TCRdb and include only in-frame sequences with V and J called. Some clones fail to appear in such tables; in the studies checked, an unresolved V gene covers under half of the shortfall, and the cause of the remainder is unknown. For V, J and clone size, that table is used; D and trimming come from the DNA. For this sample there are around 2,000 clones; 70% to 90% appear just once. The ten largest clones take up under 25% of the sample.

T-cell subsets were not sorted, and bulk bone marrow was analyzed instead. Immunosequencing of the TCR beta CDR3 regions was performed on bone marrow from approximately 10 myelodysplastic syndrome patients before and after hypomethylating agent therapy. For longitudinal repertoire tracking, a baseline bone marrow plus two to three bone marrows at different post-treatment timepoints were contributed by each patient. Genomic DNA was isolated from whole bone marrow, and DNA quality was assessed with TapeStation, NanoDrop OneC and PicoGreen assays. Taken from the germline V gene (reference sequence), the CDR1 and CDR2 loops are GTSNPN and SVGIG. Germline trimming: 5 bases from V, 3 bases from J; junction bases outside gene matches: 5. From cysteine to phenylalanine, the CDR3 is 13 amino acids long. Just the 39-base CDR3 DNA is kept, in frame starting at base 1. The research as a whole found: Novel clonotypes were found to emerge more often in responders, whereas more contracted clonotypes were observed in non-responders after treatment. Only approximately ten patients were analyzed, so the cohort was small. After treatment with a hypomethylating agent, no significant changes in richness, rarefaction diversity or clonality were seen, whether all patients were considered together or each response group separately. Because the healthy control donors and the MDS patients were not matched by age, the comparison between MDS and healthy samples could have been affected. Whether the shared GLIPH2 clusters possibly recognize novel MDS antigens was not confirmed and still needs to be tested experimentally.

The rearranged chain carries TRBV30 and TRBJ2-7, with TRBD2 matching 9 junction bases. The specimen comprised bone marrow, sampled before or after starting hypomethylating agent treatment for myelodysplastic syndrome (not recorded which). The receptor was isolated from a human donor with myelodysplastic syndrome. The sequenced DNA is TGTGCCTGGGAGGTTAGCGGGGGCTACGAGCAGTACTTC. The encoded protein is CAWEVSGGYEQYF.